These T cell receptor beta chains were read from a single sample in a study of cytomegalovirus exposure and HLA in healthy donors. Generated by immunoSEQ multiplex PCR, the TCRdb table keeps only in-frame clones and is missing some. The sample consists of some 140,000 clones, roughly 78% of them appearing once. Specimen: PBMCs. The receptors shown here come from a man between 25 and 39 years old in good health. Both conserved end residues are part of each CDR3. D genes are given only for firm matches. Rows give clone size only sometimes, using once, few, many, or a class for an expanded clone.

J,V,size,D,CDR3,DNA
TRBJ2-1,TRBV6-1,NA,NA,CASSDSGRQGYNEQFF,TGTGCCAGCAGTGATAGCGGTCGACAGGGATACAATGAGCAGTTCTTC
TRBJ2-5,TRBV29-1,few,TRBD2,CSVPLNSGSTGETQYF,TGCAGCGTTCCCCTGAATAGCGGGAGTACGGGAGAGACCCAGTACTTC
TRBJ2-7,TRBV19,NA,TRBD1,CASSPWTGVGYEQYF,TGTGCCAGTAGTCCTTGGACAGGGGTGGGCTACGAGCAGTACTTC
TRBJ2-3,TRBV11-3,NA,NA,CASSLVTSGFTTDTQYF,TGTGCCAGCAGCTTAGTGACCTCCGGGTTCACCACAGATACGCAGTATTTT
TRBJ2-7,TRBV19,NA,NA,CASSVQGSLGYEQYF,TGTGCCAGTAGTGTACAGGGCTCCCTCGGCTACGAGCAGTACTTC
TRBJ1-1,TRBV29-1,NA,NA,CSVAPGVGLGEAFF,TGCAGCGTTGCTCCGGGTGTGGGGCTGGGTGAAGCTTTCTTT
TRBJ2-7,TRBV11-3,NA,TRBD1,CASSWGQVSSYEQYF,TGTGCCAGCAGCTGGGGACAGGTGAGCTCCTACGAGCAGTACTTC
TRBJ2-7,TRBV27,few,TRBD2,CASSFMGLAGEDEQYF,TGTGCCAGCAGTTTTATGGGACTAGCGGGAGAGGACGAGCAGTACTTC
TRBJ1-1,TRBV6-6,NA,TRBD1,CASRQTTGTGKTFF,TGTGCCAGCAGACAAACGACCGGGACAGGGAAAACTTTCTTT
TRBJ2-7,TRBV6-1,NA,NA,CASSESYEQYF,TGTGCCAGCAGTGAATCTTACGAGCAGTACTTC
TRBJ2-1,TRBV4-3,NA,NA,CASSQLSGSYNEQFF,TGCGCCAGCAGCCAACTGAGCGGGTCTTACAATGAGCAGTTCTTC
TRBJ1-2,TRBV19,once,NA,CASKPEGGPNYGYTF,TGTGCCAGTAAACCCGAAGGTGGGCCAAACTATGGCTACACCTTC
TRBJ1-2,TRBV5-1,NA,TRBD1,CASGEGDRVYGYTF,TGCGCCAGCGGCGAGGGGGACAGGGTCTATGGCTACACCTTC
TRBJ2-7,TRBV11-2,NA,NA,CASSPRGYEQYF,TGTGCCAGCAGCCCGCGAGGTTACGAGCAGTACTTC
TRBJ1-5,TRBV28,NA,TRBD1,CASSWMTGGGQPQHF,TGTGCCAGCAGTTGGATGACAGGGGGAGGCCAGCCCCAGCATTTT
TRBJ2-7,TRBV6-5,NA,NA,CASSYGVGYEQYF,TGTGCCAGCAGTTACGGAGTGGGCTACGAGCAGTACTTC
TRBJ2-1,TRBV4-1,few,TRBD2,CASSQPGLAGLEQFF,TGCGCCAGCAGCCAACCGGGACTAGCGGGACTTGAGCAGTTCTTC
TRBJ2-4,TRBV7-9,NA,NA,CASSLAGGWDIQYF,TGTGCCAGCAGCTTAGCCGGGGGTTGGGACATTCAGTACTTC
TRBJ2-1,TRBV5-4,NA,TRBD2,CASSAGTSGFNEQFF,TGTGCCAGCAGTGCCGGGACTAGCGGTTTCAATGAGCAGTTCTTC
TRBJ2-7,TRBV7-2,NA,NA,CASRDTVSYEQYF,TGTGCCAGCAGGGACACGGTCTCCTACGAGCAGTACTTC
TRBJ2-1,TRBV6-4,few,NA,CASSDTGHANEQFF,TGTGCCAGCAGTGATACAGGCCACGCCAATGAGCAGTTCTTC
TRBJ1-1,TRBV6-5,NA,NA,CASSFRQANTEAFF,TGTGCCAGCAGTTTTCGACAGGCGAACACTGAAGCTTTCTTT
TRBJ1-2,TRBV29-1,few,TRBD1,CSVDRDRGLSYTF,TGCAGCGTTGACCGGGACAGGGGGCTGAGCTACACCTTC
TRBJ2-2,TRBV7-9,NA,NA,CASSSYTGELFF,TGTGCCAGCAGCTCGTACACCGGGGAGCTGTTTTTT
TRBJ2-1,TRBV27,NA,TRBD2,CASRGSGRASTEQFF,TGTGCCAGTAGAGGAAGCGGGAGGGCCTCTACTGAGCAGTTCTTC
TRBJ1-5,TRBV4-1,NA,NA,CASSYRQADQPQHF,TGCGCCAGCAGCTACCGACAGGCTGATCAGCCCCAGCATTTT
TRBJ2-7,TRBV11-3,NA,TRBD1,CASSAPSGQGTSEQYF,TGTGCCAGCAGCGCTCCCTCGGGACAGGGGACCTCGGAGCAGTACTTC
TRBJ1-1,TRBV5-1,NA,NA,CASSWGDGNTEAFF,TGCGCCAGCAGCTGGGGGGATGGGAACACTGAAGCTTTCTTT
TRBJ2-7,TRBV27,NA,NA,CASRPWGRVVYEQYF,TGTGCCAGCAGGCCGTGGGGGCGGGTTGTCTACGAGCAGTACTTC
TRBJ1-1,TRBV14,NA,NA,CASRGKGVTEAFF,TGTGCCAGCAGAGGAAAAGGGGTGACTGAAGCTTTCTTT
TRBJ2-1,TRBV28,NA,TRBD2,CASKLAGGVSYNEQFF,TGTGCCAGCAAACTAGCGGGAGGGGTCTCCTACAATGAGCAGTTCTTC
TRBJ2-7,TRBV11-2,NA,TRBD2,CASSFGGRGYEQYF,TGTGCCAGCAGCTTTGGCGGGAGGGGATACGAGCAGTACTTC
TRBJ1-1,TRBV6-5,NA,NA,CASSYGTNTEAFF,TGTGCCAGCAGTTACGGGACAAACACTGAAGCTTTCTTT
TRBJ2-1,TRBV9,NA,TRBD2,CASSDPGSGDEQFF,TGTGCCAGCAGCGACCCCGGGAGCGGGGACGAGCAGTTCTTC
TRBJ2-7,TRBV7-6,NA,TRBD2,CASSPGLASEQYF,TGTGCCAGCAGCCCTGGACTAGCGAGCGAGCAGTACTTC
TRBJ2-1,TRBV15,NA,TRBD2,CATSRDRSSGSYNEQFF,TGTGCCACCAGCAGAGACCGGTCTAGCGGGAGCTACAATGAGCAGTTCTTC
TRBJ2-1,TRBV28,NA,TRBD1,CASSLRGLFEQFF,TGTGCCAGCAGTTTAAGGGGGCTGTTTGAGCAGTTCTTC
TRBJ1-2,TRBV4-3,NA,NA,CASSQDNQGNYGYTF,TGCGCCAGCAGCCAAGATAATCAGGGCAACTATGGCTACACCTTC
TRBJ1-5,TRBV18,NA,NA,CASSQSTGSNQPQHF,TGTGCCAGCTCCCAATCGACAGGTAGCAATCAGCCCCAGCATTTT
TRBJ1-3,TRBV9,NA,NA,CASSVDTGIGNTIYF,TGTGCCAGCAGCGTAGATACAGGCATTGGAAACACCATATATTTT
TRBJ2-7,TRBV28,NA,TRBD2,CASRPPVGGAPTYEQYF,TGTGCCAGCAGACCCCCTGTCGGGGGGGCCCCGACCTACGAGCAGTACTTC
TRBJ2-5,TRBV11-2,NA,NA,CASSLGGRETQYF,TGTGCCAGCAGCTTAGGGGGCCGAGAGACCCAGTACTTC
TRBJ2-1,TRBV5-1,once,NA,CASTIPGNEQFF,TGCGCCAGCACCATCCCCGGCAATGAGCAGTTCTTC
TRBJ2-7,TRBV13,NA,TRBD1,CASSSNRGPYEQYF,TGTGCCAGCAGCTCCAACAGGGGGCCCTACGAGCAGTACTTC
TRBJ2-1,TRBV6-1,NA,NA,CASSIRQLLYNEQFF,TGTGCCAGCAGTATCCGACAGCTCCTCTACAATGAGCAGTTCTTC
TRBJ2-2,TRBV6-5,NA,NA,CASSYSGRGTGELFF,TGTGCCAGCAGTTACTCTGGTAGGGGCACCGGGGAGCTGTTTTTT
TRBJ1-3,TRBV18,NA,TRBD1,CASSPPGQGKGNTIYF,TGTGCCAGCTCACCCCCCGGACAGGGAAAAGGAAACACCATATATTTT
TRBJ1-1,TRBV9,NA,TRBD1,CASSPGGGTLLGGTEAFF,TGTGCCAGCAGCCCAGGGGGTGGGACACTCCTGGGGGGCACTGAAGCTTTCTTT
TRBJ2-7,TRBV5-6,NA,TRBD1,CARTGIFYEQYF,TGTGCCAGGACAGGGATCTTCTACGAGCAGTACTTC
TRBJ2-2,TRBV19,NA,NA,CAGRTISSGELFF,TGTGCCGGCAGGACAATTTCTTCCGGGGAGCTGTTTTTT
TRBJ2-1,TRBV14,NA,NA,CASSQDLGSAYNEQFF,TGTGCCAGCAGCCAAGATCTGGGTAGCGCCTACAATGAGCAGTTCTTC
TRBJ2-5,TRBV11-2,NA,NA,CASSLGQGETQYF,TGTGCCAGCAGCTTAGGTCAGGGGGAGACCCAGTACTTC